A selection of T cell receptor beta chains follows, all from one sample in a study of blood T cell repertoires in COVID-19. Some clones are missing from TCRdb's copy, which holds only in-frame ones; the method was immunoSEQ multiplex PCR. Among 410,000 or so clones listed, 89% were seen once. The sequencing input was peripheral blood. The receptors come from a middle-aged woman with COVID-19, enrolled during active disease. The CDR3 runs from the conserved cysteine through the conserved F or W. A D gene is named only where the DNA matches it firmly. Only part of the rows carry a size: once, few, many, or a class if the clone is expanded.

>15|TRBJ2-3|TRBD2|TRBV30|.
TGTGCCTGGAGTATCTTAGCGGGAGAGCTCGATACGCAGTATTTT
CAWSILAGELDTQYF
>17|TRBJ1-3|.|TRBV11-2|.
TGTGCCAGCAGCTTAGTTTTCCAGGGCGCCTCTGGAAACACCATATATTTT
CASSLVFQGASGNTIYF
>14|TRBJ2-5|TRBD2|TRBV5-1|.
TGCGCCAGCGGAGGAGTAGCGGGAGGCGAGACCCAGTACTTC
CASGGVAGGETQYF
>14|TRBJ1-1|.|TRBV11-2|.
TGTGCCAGCAGCTTCCAGGATTGGAACACTGAAGCTTTCTTT
CASSFQDWNTEAFF
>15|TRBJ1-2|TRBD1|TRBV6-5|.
TGTGCCAGCGGGGGGACAGGGACATTTAACTATGGCTACACCTTC
CASGGTGTFNYGYTF
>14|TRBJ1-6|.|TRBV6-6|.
TGTGCCAGCAGTTCTACAGGGTTTAATTCACCCCTCCACTTT
CASSSTGFNSPLHF
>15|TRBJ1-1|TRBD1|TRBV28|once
TGTGCCAGCAGTTTTCTCGACAGGGGGCCCACTGAAGCTTTCTTT
CASSFLDRGPTEAFF
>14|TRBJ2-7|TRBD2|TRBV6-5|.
TGTGCCAGCATAGCCGTGGGGGGGGTATACGAGCAGTACTTC
CASIAVGGVYEQYF
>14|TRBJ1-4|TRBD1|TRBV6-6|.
TGTGCCAGCAGTTACAACAGGGGAAATGAAAAACTGTTTTTT
CASSYNRGNEKLFF
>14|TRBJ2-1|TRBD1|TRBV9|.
TGTGCCAGCAGCGAGGGACAGGGTTTGTATGAGCAGTTCTTC
CASSEGQGLYEQFF
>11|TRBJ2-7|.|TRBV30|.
TGTGCCTGGAGGTTTGTCGACGAGCAGTACTTC
CAWRFVDEQYF
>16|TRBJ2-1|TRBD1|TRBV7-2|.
TGTGCCAGCAGCTTACGCACAGGGGGCCCCAACAATGAGCAGTTCTTC
CASSLRTGGPNNEQFF
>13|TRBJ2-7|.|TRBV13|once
TGTGCCAGCAGCCCGAAGGGGCGGTACGAGCAGTACTTC
CASSPKGRYEQYF
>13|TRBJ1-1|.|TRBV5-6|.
TGTGCCAGCAGCTTGGACGTTAGCAGTGAAGCTTTCTTT
CASSLDVSSEAFF
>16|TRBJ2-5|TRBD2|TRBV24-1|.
TGTGCCACCAGTGATTCCCGACTAGCGTTAGGGGAGACCCAGTACTTC
CATSDSRLALGETQYF
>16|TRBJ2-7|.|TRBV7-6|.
TGTGCCAGCAGCTCCATGGGGTTGGGGGGTGGTTACGAGCAGTACTTC
CASSSMGLGGGYEQYF
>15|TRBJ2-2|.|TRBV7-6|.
TGTGCCAGCAGCTTAGATGAGGTTCCCACCGGGGAGCTGTTTTTT
CASSLDEVPTGELFF
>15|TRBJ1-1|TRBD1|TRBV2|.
TGTGCCAGCAGCGACGCGGGACAGGGGAACACTGAAGCTTTCTTT
CASSDAGQGNTEAFF
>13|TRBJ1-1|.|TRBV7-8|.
TGTGCCAGCATGCGGGGGGGAAACACTGAAGCTTTCTTT
CASMRGGNTEAFF
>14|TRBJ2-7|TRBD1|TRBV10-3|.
TGTGCCATCAGTGTGACAGGGGTCTGGAACGAGCAGTACTTC
CAISVTGVWNEQYF
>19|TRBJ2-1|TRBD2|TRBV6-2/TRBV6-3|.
TGTGCCAGCAGTTACAAACTAGCGGGAGGGCATTTCTCCTACAATGAGCAGTTCTTC
CASSYKLAGGHFSYNEQFF
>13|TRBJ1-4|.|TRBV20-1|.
TGCAGTGCTAGTACAGTGACTAATGAAAAACTGTTTTTT
CSASTVTNEKLFF
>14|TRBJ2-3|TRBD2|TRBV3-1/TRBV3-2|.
TGTGCCAGCTCTAAGCGGGAAGGCACAGATACGCAGTATTTT
CASSKREGTDTQYF
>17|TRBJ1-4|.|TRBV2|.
TGTGCCAGCACCTCGGTCCCATGGGGCGCCGCGGGGATCCCCCTATCCTTT
CASTSVPWGAAGIPLSF
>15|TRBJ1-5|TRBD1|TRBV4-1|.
TGCGCCAGCAGCCGAGTGGACAGGAGCAATCAGCCCCAGCATTTT
CASSRVDRSNQPQHF
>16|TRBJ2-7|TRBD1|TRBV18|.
TGTGCCAGCTCACCGAAAGGGTCAGGGGGCTCCTACGAGCAGTACTTC
CASSPKGSGGSYEQYF
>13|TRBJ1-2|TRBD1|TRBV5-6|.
TGTGCCAGCAGATTCGGGACAGGGCACGGCTACACCTTC
CASRFGTGHGYTF
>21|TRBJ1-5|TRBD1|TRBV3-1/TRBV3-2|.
TGTGCCAGCAGCCCACGGGTCGGACAGGGGGGCTTCCTGGGGAGCAATCAGCCCCAGCATTTT
CASSPRVGQGGFLGSNQPQHF
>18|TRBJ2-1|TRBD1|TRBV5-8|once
TGTGCCAGCAGGTTGCTGCTGCTTACAGGGGGTATCCACAATGAGCAGTTCTTC
CASRLLLLTGGIHNEQFF
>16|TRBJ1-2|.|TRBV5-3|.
TGTGCCAGAAGCGCAATCATGTTCCAGGGCAACTATGGCTACACCTTC
CARSAIMFQGNYGYTF
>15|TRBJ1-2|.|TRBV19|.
TGTGCCAGTAGTACTGGACAGAGCACTAACTATGGCTACACCTTC
CASSTGQSTNYGYTF
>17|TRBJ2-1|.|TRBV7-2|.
TGTGCCAGCAGGTCAATCCTGATGCTGGGGGGTCAGGGTGAGCAGTTCTTC
CASRSILMLGGQGEQFF
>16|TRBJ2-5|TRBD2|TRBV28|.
TGTGCCAGCACTAGGGTCGGGGCTAGCGGAAAAGAGACCCAGTACTTC
CASTRVGASGKETQYF
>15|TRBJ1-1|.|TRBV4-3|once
TGCGCCAGCAGCCATAGGACAGACCGGAACACTGAAGCTTTCTTT
CASSHRTDRNTEAFF
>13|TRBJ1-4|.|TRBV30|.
TGTGCCTGGAGTGTACGGGTTAATGAAAAACTGTTTTTT
CAWSVRVNEKLFF
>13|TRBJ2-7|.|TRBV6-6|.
TGTGCCAGCAGTTACTCGCCAGGCAACGAGCAGTACTTC
CASSYSPGNEQYF
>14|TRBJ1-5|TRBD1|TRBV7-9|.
TGTGCCAGCAGCCGTCAGGGGGACGCTCAGCCCCAGCATTTT
CASSRQGDAQPQHF
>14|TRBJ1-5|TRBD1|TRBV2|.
TGTGCCAGCAGAGGGGACAGGGGGTACCAGCCCCAGCATTTT
CASRGDRGYQPQHF
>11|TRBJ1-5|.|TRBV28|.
TGTGCCAGCAGCTCCGGTGGGCCCCAGCATTTT
CASSSGGPQHF
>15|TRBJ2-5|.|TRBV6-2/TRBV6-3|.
TGTGCCAGCAGTTACTCGAGTTCGGGAAGGGAGACCCAGTACTTC
CASSYSSSGRETQYF
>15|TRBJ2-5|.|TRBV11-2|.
TGTGCCAGCAGCTTAGACGGGGGCGGGGGAGAGACCCAGTACTTC
CASSLDGGGGETQYF
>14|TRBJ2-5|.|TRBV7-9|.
TGTGCCAGCAGCTACCGGGACACTCTTAAGACCCAGTACTTC
CASSYRDTLKTQYF
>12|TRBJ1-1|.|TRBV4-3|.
TGCGCCAGCAGCCACCCGGAGACTGAAGCTTTCTTT
CASSHPETEAFF
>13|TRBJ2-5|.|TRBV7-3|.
TGTGCCAGCAGCCCTGGGGCTCAAGAGACCCAGTACTTC
CASSPGAQETQYF
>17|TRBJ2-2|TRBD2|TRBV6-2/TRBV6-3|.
TGTGCCAGCAGTTACGCTAGGACTAGCGGTTACACCGGGGAGCTGTTTTTT
CASSYARTSGYTGELFF
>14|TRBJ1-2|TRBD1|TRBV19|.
TGTGCCACCAATACCGGGACAGGGGGCTTTGGCTACACCTTC
CATNTGTGGFGYTF
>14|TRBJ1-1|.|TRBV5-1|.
TGCGCCAGCAGCTTGGCGCCGGGGAGGACTGAAGCTTTCTTT
CASSLAPGRTEAFF
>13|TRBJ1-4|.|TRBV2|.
TGTGCCAGCACGGCAGGGCGACCCGAAAAACTGTTTTTT
CASTAGRPEKLFF
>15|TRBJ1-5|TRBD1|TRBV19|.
TGTGCCAGTAGCCTGACAGGGGAGAGCAATCAGCCCCAGCATTTT
CASSLTGESNQPQHF
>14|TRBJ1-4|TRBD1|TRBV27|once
TGTGCCAGCAGTTCGGGACAGAATAATGAAAAACTGTTTTTT
CASSSGQNNEKLFF